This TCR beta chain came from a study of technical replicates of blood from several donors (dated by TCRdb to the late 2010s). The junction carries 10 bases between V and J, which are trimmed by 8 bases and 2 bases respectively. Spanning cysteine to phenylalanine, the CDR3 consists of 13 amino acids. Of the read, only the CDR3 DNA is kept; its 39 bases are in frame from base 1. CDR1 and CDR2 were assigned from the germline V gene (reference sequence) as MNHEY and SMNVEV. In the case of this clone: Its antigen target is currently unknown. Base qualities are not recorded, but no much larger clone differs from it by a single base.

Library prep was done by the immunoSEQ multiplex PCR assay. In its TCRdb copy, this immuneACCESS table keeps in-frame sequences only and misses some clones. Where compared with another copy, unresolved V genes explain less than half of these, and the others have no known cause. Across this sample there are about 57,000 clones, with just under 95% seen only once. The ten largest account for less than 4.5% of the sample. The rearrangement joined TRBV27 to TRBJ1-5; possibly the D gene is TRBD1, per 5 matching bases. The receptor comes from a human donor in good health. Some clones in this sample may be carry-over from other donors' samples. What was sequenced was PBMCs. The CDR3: CASGRVGNQPQHF. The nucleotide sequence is TGTGCCAGCGGCAGGGTCGGCAATCAGCCCCAGCATTTT.